Each of the 14 T cell receptor beta chains below was sequenced from the same sample in a study of blood T cell repertoires in COVID-19. Sequencing used immunoSEQ multiplex PCR; TCRdb keeps in-frame clones, though not all of them. The sample holds some 130,000 clones, about nine tenths seen once. Sequences were obtained from peripheral blood. The receptors stem from a man aged 55 to 70 with COVID-19, enrolled during active disease.

The chain uses TRBV6-5 and TRBJ2-5; 8 bases line up with TRBD2. The ends lost 6 bases at V and 5 bases at J; junction bases unmatched: 8. CDR3 length: 14 amino acids. Germline V CDR1 and CDR2: MNHEY, SVGAGI. As DNA, the CDR3 is TGTGCCAGCAGCTCGAGCGGGAGAGGCGAGACCCAGTACTTC. Protein sequence: CASSSSGRGETQYF.

The gene calls are TRBV5-5 and TRBJ1-5, with a tentative D call TRBD1 (5 bases). CDR3 length: 13 amino acids. V was shortened by 7 bases and J by 5 bases, with 13 bases between the two germline ends. Germline V gene data show CDR1 as SGHKS and CDR2 as YYEKEE (reference sequence). In DNA, the CDR3 is TGTGCCAGCGGGGGGGGACCCGATCAGCCCCAGCATTTT. Protein product: CASGGGPDQPQHF. Full variable domain (missing parts from reference TRBV5-5 and TRBJ1-5): DAGVTQSPTHLIKTRGQQVTLRCSPISGHKSVSWYQQVLGQGPQFIFQYYEKEERGRGNFPDRFSARQFPNYSSELNVNALLLGDSALYLCASGGGPDQPQHFGDGTRLSIL.

This chain joins TRBV11-3 and TRBJ2-5; D is undetermined. V lost 2 bases, J lost 4 bases, and 8 bases lay in between. CDR1 is SGHNT, CDR2 YENEEA, per germline. The CDR3 totals 13 residues. DNA for the CDR3: TGTGCCAGCAGCTTACAAAGAGCAGAGACCCAGTACTTC. The encoded protein is CASSLQRAETQYF.

The rearrangement joins TRBV19 to TRBJ1-1; the D gene is possibly TRBD1 (5 bases). The CDR3 contains 13 residues. CDR1 and CDR2 (germline): LNHDA, SQIVND (reference sequence). Trimming removed 6 bases from V and 0 bases from J, with 8 bases in between. The chain's CDR3 is CASSEQVNTEAFF. CDR3 coding DNA: TGTGCCAGTAGCGAACAGGTGAACACTGAAGCTTTCTTT. Supplemented by reference TRBV19 and TRBJ1-1, the full variable domain reads DGGITQSPKYLFRKEGQNVTLSCEQNLNHDAMYWYRQDPGQGLRLIYYSQIVNDFQKGDIAEGYSVSREKKESFPLTVTSAQKNPTAFYLCASSEQVNTEAFFGQGTRLTVV.

J is TRBJ1-1 and V is TRBV29-1, with 8 bases identical to TRBD1. The J segment lost 4 bases and the V segment lost 6 bases, leaving 7 bases of the junction unmatched. The length of the CDR3 is 13 residues. Germline V gene lookup returns CDR1 SQVTM and CDR2 ANQGSEA. The CDR3 DNA reads TGCAGCGTAGTACAGGGGGGAATCACTGAAGCTTTCTTT. This translates into CSVVQGGITEAFF.

This clone was detected a few times. The chain recombines TRBV5-1 with TRBJ2-7, with 13 bases matching TRBD2. Germline CDR1 is SGHRS and CDR2 is YFSETQ. The V segment lost 0 bases and the J segment 2 bases; nucleotides outside the gene matches: 2. The CDR3 is 16 residues long. The CDR3 loop is CASSLAGLAGAYEQYF. The CDR3 DNA reads as TGCGCCAGCAGCTTGGCCGGACTAGCGGGAGCCTACGAGCAGTACTTC.

The V call is TRBV21-1, the J call TRBJ1-5; the tabulated D call, TRBD1, remains unverified against the DNA. TRBV21-1 is assigned pseudogene status. The CDR3 loop spans 16 amino acids. Here the CDR3 DNA reads TGTGCCAGCAGCCCGCGCACAGGGGATGGCAATCAGCCCCAGCATTTT. Translation gives CASSPRTGDGNQPQHF.

The chain combines TRBV2 with TRBJ2-5; the D is unclear. Trimming pared 2 bases from V and 5 bases from J, leaving 9 bases between. Germline V lookup: CDR1 SNHLY, CDR2 FYNNEI. This CDR3 is 13 amino acids long. The CDR3 loop reads CASSETPRETQYF. CDR3 in DNA: TGTGCCAGCAGTGAAACCCCCCGGGAGACCCAGTACTTC.

J is TRBJ2-1 and V is TRBV10-3; TRBD2 agrees at 7 bases. CDR1 and CDR2 (germline): ENHRY, SYGVKD. Losses at the gene ends were 8 bases for V and 4 bases for J; bases not matched to a gene: 8. CDR3 length equals 14 residues. CDR3 region: CAIGAGEGYNEQFF. DNA of the CDR3: TGTGCCATCGGGGCGGGAGAGGGGTACAATGAGCAGTTCTTC.

This chain uses TRBV18 with TRBJ2-3; the match to TRBD2 covers 10 bases. The CDR3 totals 15 residues. The V gene's germline CDR1 is KGHSH and CDR2 LQKENI. Trimming cost V 2 bases and J 3 bases; bases outside gene matches: 2. CDR3 loop: CASSPGLAETDTQYF. In DNA form, the CDR3 reads TGTGCCAGCTCACCAGGACTAGCGGAAACAGATACGCAGTATTTT.

This clone turned up a few times. The chain links TRBV5-3 to TRBJ2-7, with 11 bases matching TRBD1. TRBV5-3 is flagged as an ORF with uncertain function. CDR3 size: 15 residues. Germline trimming cut 4 bases from V and 0 bases from J; bases unmatched to any gene: 3. The CDR3 spells CARSPGTGGSYEQYF. The DNA of the CDR3 is TGTGCCAGAAGCCCCGGGACAGGGGGCTCCTACGAGCAGTACTTC.

The rearrangement uses TRBV2 and TRBJ2-1; unclear D gene. CDR3 length equals 15 residues. Per germline, CDR1 SNHLY and CDR2 FYNNEI. V lost 1 base and J lost 0, with 7 bases in between. CDR3 in amino acids: CASSEGGSSYNEQFF. The CDR3 DNA reads TGTGCCAGCAGTGAAGGCGGCTCCTCCTACAATGAGCAGTTCTTC.

V usage is TRBV6-5 and J usage is TRBJ2-5; weak D call: TRBD2 (5 bases). This CDR3 is built from 13 residues. Germline loops: CDR1 MNHEY, CDR2 SVGAGI. V lost 6 bases and J lost 7, with 15 bases in between. The DNA of the CDR3 is TGTGCCAGCAGGCCCGAGGGAACGGTGACCCAGTACTTC. Its translation is CASRPEGTVTQYF.

V gene TRBV9 combines with J gene TRBJ1-2, with 9 bases matching TRBD1. J was trimmed by 4 bases and V by 0 bases; bases with no gene match: 4. This CDR3 spans 15 amino acids. In germline, CDR1 is SGDLS, CDR2 YYNGEE. This CDR3 is CASSVGTGDGYGYTF. The CDR3 coding sequence is TGTGCCAGCAGCGTAGGGACAGGGGACGGCTATGGCTACACCTTC. Looking up the rest from reference TRBV9 and TRBJ1-2 gives the full variable domain: DSGVTQTPKHLITATGQRVTLRCSPRSGDLSVYWYQQSLDQGLQFLIQYYNGEERAKGNILERFSAQQFPDLHSELNLSSLELGDSALYFCASSVGTGDGYGYTFGSGTRLTVV.